These 10 T cell receptor beta chains came from one sample sequenced in a study of early T cells in non-severe SARS-CoV-2 infection. TCRdb re-derived calls from the 5' RACE reads in MiXCR, one entry per CDR3 protein. In the table there are tens of thousands of distinct CDR3 sequences, roughly 5.5% of which are singletons. The specimen was whole blood. The receptors were sampled from an adult who was a healthcare worker with PCR-confirmed SARS-CoV-2 infection or an uninfected control (not recorded which).

This clonotype was picked up many times. The chain combines TRBV12-2 with TRBJ2-2; the table's D call, TRBD1, has no DNA check behind it. TRBV12-2 is given as a pseudogene. The CDR3 spans 14 residues. The CDR3 DNA sequence: TGTGCAAGTCGCTTTGGACAGAACACCGGGGAGCTGTTTTTT. Protein: CASRFGQNTGELFF.

This clonotype showed up many times. The chain carries TRBV11-2 and TRBJ2-1; 9 positions agree with TRBD1. The germline V gene encodes CDR1 SGHAT and CDR2 FQNNGV. The CDR3 extends over 15 amino acids. V gave up 2 bases and J gave up 2 bases; unmatched junction bases: 1. In DNA form, the CDR3 reads TGTGCCAGCAGCTTAAACAGGGGGCCCTACAATGAGCAGTTCTTC. This translates into CASSLNRGPYNEQFF.

The chain uses TRBV12-5 and TRBJ2-7; TRBD2 is a possible D gene (5 bases). V lost 5 bases and J 3 bases, leaving 14 bases between the germline ends. This CDR3 region has 14 residues. The germline V gene encodes CDR1 LGHNT and CDR2 FRNRAP. The CDR3 is CASGAPHRDYEQYF. In DNA form, the CDR3 reads TGTGCTAGTGGTGCCCCCCATCGGGACTACGAGCAGTACTTC.

V gene TRBV29-1 combines with J gene TRBJ1-2, with a possible D match to TRBD1 (6 bases). Between the trimmed V and J ends, which lost 6 bases and 0 bases, there was a span of 11 bases. The CDR3 loop spans 13 amino acids. Germline V CDR1 and CDR2: SQVTM, ANQGSEA. DNA for the CDR3: TGCAGCGTCGAGACAGGACCTAACTATGGCTACACCTTC. Its translation: CSVETGPNYGYTF.

There are many counts of this clonotype. The chain carries TRBV6-2 or TRBV6-3 and TRBJ2-1, with D possibly matching TRBD2 (6 bases). The CDR3 covers 17 residues. The germline V gene encodes CDR1 MNHEY and CDR2 SVGEGT. Trimming left V 5 bases short and J 4 bases short, with 21 bases between. Here the CDR3 reads CASSPHTPAGRYNEQFF. CDR3 DNA sequence: TGTGCCAGCAGTCCCCATACCCCTGCGGGAAGGTACAATGAGCAGTTCTTC.

This clonotype was picked up many times. The chain is built from TRBV6-1 and TRBJ2-1; possible D gene TRBD2, 6 bases. V was clipped by 2 bases and J by 9 bases, with 20 bases between them. The CDR3 is 16 residues long. Germline CDR1 and CDR2: MNHNS and SASEGT. The DNA of the CDR3 is TGTGCCAGCAGTGAACCATCGGGAAGGTTCGGGGGTGAGCAGTTCTTC. This gives the protein CASSEPSGRFGGEQFF.

This clonotype was detected ten times or more. The V gene is TRBV6-4, the J gene TRBJ2-2, with unresolved D. The CDR3 is 16 amino acids. The germline V and J ends were trimmed by 4 bases and 0 bases, with 12 bases remaining between them. Germline V gene data show CDR1 as MRHNA and CDR2 as SNTAGT. The CDR3 sequence: CASSGQGGANTGELFF. The DNA of the CDR3 is TGTGCCAGCAGTGGACAAGGCGGCGCGAACACCGGGGAGCTGTTTTTT.

This clonotype was seen ten or more times. The chain recombines TRBV7-9 with TRBJ2-4, with 7 bases matching TRBD1. The CDR3 totals 13 residues. Losses at the gene ends were 5 bases for V and 8 bases for J; bases not matched to a gene: 6. CDR1 SEHNR and CDR2 FQNEAQ come from the germline V gene (reference sequence). The CDR3 protein is CASSRKGQDIQYF. In DNA, the CDR3 is TGTGCCAGCAGCCGAAAAGGACAGGACATTCAGTACTTC.

This clonotype was detected many times. The chain joins TRBV2 to TRBJ2-3; 7 nucleotides agree with TRBD1. In germline, CDR1 is SNHLY, CDR2 FYNNEI. Trimming removed 2 bases from V and 15 bases from J; junction bases left unmatched: 11. This CDR3 comprises 13 residues. The CDR3 reads CASSEHGQAIHYF. The CDR3 DNA reads TGTGCCAGCAGTGAACACGGACAGGCCATCCACTATTTT.

This clonotype has ten or more counts. J is TRBJ1-6 and V is TRBV5-1, with D possibly being TRBD1 (5 bases). Trimming pared 0 bases from V and 7 bases from J, leaving 8 bases between. The CDR3 length is 14 residues. CDR1 and CDR2 (germline): SGHRS, YFSETQ. CDR3 residues: CASSLVQENSPLHF. In DNA form, the CDR3 reads TGCGCCAGCAGCTTGGTACAGGAGAATTCACCCCTCCACTTT.